The next 31 T cell receptor beta chains were all read from a single sample in a study of OX40 agonist ivuxolimab in advanced cancers. The assay was immunoSEQ multiplex PCR, and TCRdb's table has in-frame clones only and misses some. The sample has 85,000 to 90,000 clones, roughly 90% seen once. The sample was CD4+ or CD8+ T cells sorted from blood, taken in a trial of the OX40 agonist ivuxolimab. Every receptor here comes from an adult with an advanced solid tumor such as melanoma, head and neck, liver or kidney cancer.

This sequence joins TRBV28 and TRBJ2-2, with D uncertain. The CDR3 consists of 14 residues. In germline, CDR1 is MDHEN, CDR2 SYDVKM. V lost 6 bases and J 6 bases, leaving 14 bases between the germline ends. The CDR3 sequence is CASRPGHVAGELFF. The CDR3 coding sequence is TGTGCCAGCAGACCGGGCCATGTCGCCGGGGAGCTGTTTTTT.

J is TRBJ1-1 and V is TRBV6-5, with a weak D call TRBD1 (5 bases). The CDR3 spans 15 residues. The germline V and J ends were trimmed by 7 bases and 5 bases, with 20 bases remaining between them. Germline lookup yields CDR1 MNHEY and CDR2 SVGAGI. The DNA for the CDR3 is TGTGCCAGCAAATTTCCGGGACCCCAAGGGACTGAAGCTTTCTTT. It encodes CASKFPGPQGTEAFF.

The chain uses TRBV18 and TRBJ2-5, with D uncertain. The CDR3 is made up of 11 amino acids. The ends were cut back, 3 bases at V and 5 bases at J, with 4 bases in the middle. Germline CDR1 KGHSH, CDR2 LQKENI. CDR3 region: CASSPDETQYF. The DNA of the CDR3 is TGTGCCAGCTCACCGGACGAGACCCAGTACTTC.

This clone came up a few times. The chain links TRBV7-3 to TRBJ2-3; D unclear. CDR3 length equals 14 residues. Trimming shortened V by 2 bases and J by 1 base, and 7 bases separated the two germline ends. Germline V CDR1 and CDR2: SGHTA, FQGTGA. CDR3 DNA: TGTGCCAGCAGCTTATCTGGGGGCACAGATACGCAGTATTTT. Translating gives CASSLSGGTDTQYF. The full variable domain, rest sourced from reference TRBV7-3 and TRBJ2-3, is GAGVSQTPSNKVTEKGKYVELRCDPISGHTALYWYRQSLGQGPEFLIYFQGTGAADDSGLPNDRFFAVRPEGSVSTLKIQRTERGDSAVYLCASSLSGGTDTQYFGPGTRLTVL.

The chain employs TRBV19 and TRBJ1-5, with D uncertain. Germline lookup yields CDR1 LNHDA and CDR2 SQIVND (reference sequence). The CDR3 consists of 15 residues. V gave up 8 bases and J gave up 2 bases, with 16 bases separating them. This CDR3 reads CASVAGRLGNQPQHF. The CDR3 bases are TGTGCCAGTGTTGCAGGTCGGCTAGGCAATCAGCCCCAGCATTTT.

The chain links TRBV7-2 to TRBJ2-2; the match to TRBD2 covers 8 bases. Unmatched junction bases numbered 6, after V lost 5 bases and J lost 7 bases. Germline-derived CDR1 and CDR2 are SGHTA and FQGNSA. The CDR3 runs to 14 residues. The CDR3 DNA sequence: TGTGCCAGCAGCCCCTTAGCGGGAAGCGGGGAGCTGTTTTTT. Amino acids: CASSPLAGSGELFF.

V usage is TRBV4-2 and J usage is TRBJ2-5; D is unclear. Gene TRBJ2-7 matches the end of the DNA better, so the J call may be wrong. The CDR3 is made up of 11 amino acids. CDR1 and CDR2 from the germline V gene are LGHNA and YNFKEQ. The CDR3 bases are TGTGCCAGCACCCCATACTACGAGCAGTACTTC. Its translation is CASTPYYEQYF.

The V call is TRBV10-3, the J call TRBJ2-5; D call uncertain. CDR1 ENHRY and CDR2 SYGVKD come from the germline V gene. The CDR3 length is 12 residues. Trimming took 7 bases from V and 0 from J, leaving 6 bases between them. CDR3 bases: TGTGCCATCAAAGGGAACCAAGAGACCCAGTACTTC. Residues: CAIKGNQETQYF.

The chain couples TRBV28 to TRBJ2-3; maybe TRBD2 (6 bases). The V end was cut by 6 bases, the J end by 6 bases, with 19 bases between. CDR1 is MDHEN and CDR2 is SYDVKM in the germline V gene. The CDR3 is made up of 15 amino acids. The DNA for the CDR3 is TGTGCCAGCAGGGGGACTGGCGGAAGGGCGGATACGCAGTATTTT. Residues: CASRGTGGRADTQYF. The full variable domain, rest sourced from reference TRBV28 and TRBJ2-3, is DVKVTQSSRYLVKRTGEKVFLECVQDMDHENMFWYRQDPGLGLRLIYFSYDVKMKEKGDIPEGYSVSREKKERFSLILESASTNQTSMYLCASRGTGGRADTQYFGPGTRLTVL.

The chain is built from TRBV15 and TRBJ2-6; D is unresolved. CDR3 length: 16 amino acids. The V gene lost 0 bases and the J gene lost 0 bases, with 6 bases spanning the gap. CDR1 is LNHNV and CDR2 is YYDKDF in the germline V gene (reference sequence). For the CDR3, the DNA is TGTGCCACCAGCAGAGATCTAAGCTCTGGGGCCAACGTCCTGACTTTC. It yields the protein CATSRDLSSGANVLTF.

This chain links TRBV20-1 with TRBJ2-3; no firm D call. The germline V gene encodes CDR1 DFQATT and CDR2 SNEGSKA (reference sequence). The CDR3 has 11 residues. The V end lost 3 bases, the J end lost 4 bases, and 5 bases lay between the germline ends. The CDR3 DNA reads as TGCAGTGCTAGCGTCCCAGATACGCAGTATTTT. It encodes CSASVPDTQYF.

The rearrangement links TRBV28 to TRBJ2-7; TRBD2 matches 7 bases. Germline V gives CDR1 MDHEN, CDR2 SYDVKM. After removal of 4 bases from V and 6 bases from J, the junction contained 9 bases not matched to a gene. This CDR3 is 14 amino acids long. The CDR3 DNA reads as TGTGCCAGCAGTTCCGGCGGGAGTACCCTCGAGCAGTACTTC. It translates to CASSSGGSTLEQYF. The complete variable domain, with remaining parts taken from reference TRBV28 and TRBJ2-7, reads DVKVTQSSRYLVKRTGEKVFLECVQDMDHENMFWYRQDPGLGLRLIYFSYDVKMKEKGDIPEGYSVSREKKERFSLILESASTNQTSMYLCASSSGGSTLEQYFGPGTRLTVT.

J is TRBJ1-1 and V is TRBV30; 8 positions match TRBD1. The CDR3 spans 16 residues. The V gene end was trimmed by 1 base and the J gene end by 2 bases; junction bases not matched to a gene: 9. Germline V CDR1 and CDR2: GTSNPN, SVGIG (reference sequence). As DNA, the CDR3 is TGTGCCTGGAGTGGGACAGGGTCCCGTGCAAACACTGAAGCTTTCTTT. This codes for CAWSGTGSRANTEAFF.

This rearrangement joins TRBV14 to TRBJ2-7, with D maybe TRBD1 (6 bases). V was trimmed by 5 bases and J by 0 bases, leaving 14 bases between them. This CDR3 comprises 15 residues. In germline, CDR1 is SGHDN, CDR2 FVKESK. The CDR3 DNA reads as TGTGCCAGCAGCGCAACAGGGCGACTCTCCTACGAGCAGTACTTC. Translated, it gives CASSATGRLSYEQYF.

This chain uses TRBV5-1 with TRBJ2-5, with 7 positions matching TRBD1. Looked up from germline, CDR1 is SGHRS and CDR2 is YFSETQ. CDR3 length: 15 residues. The junction had 10 bases not matched to a gene; V was cut back by 5 bases and J by 3 bases. For the CDR3, the DNA is TGCGCCAGCAGGCTCAACCGGGACAGAAAAGAGACCCAGTACTTC. This gives the protein CASRLNRDRKETQYF.

V is TRBV28 and J is TRBJ1-5; 9 nucleotides agree with TRBD1. Germline V CDR1 and CDR2: MDHEN, SYDVKM. The CDR3 is 14 amino acids. The V segment lost 2 bases and the J segment 6 bases; nucleotides outside the gene matches: 2. CDR3 DNA: TGTGCCAGCAGTTTAGGGACAGGGAGTCAGCCCCAGCATTTT. Translated: CASSLGTGSQPQHF. Using reference TRBV28 and TRBJ1-5 for the parts outside the CDR3, the full variable domain is DVKVTQSSRYLVKRTGEKVFLECVQDMDHENMFWYRQDPGLGLRLIYFSYDVKMKEKGDIPEGYSVSREKKERFSLILESASTNQTSMYLCASSLGTGSQPQHFGDGTRLSIL.

The chain couples TRBV5-4 to TRBJ2-2; tentatively, D is TRBD1 (5 bases). Trimming removed 5 bases from V and 5 bases from J, with 16 bases in between. The CDR3 sequence is 15 residues long. The germline gives CDR1 SGHNT, CDR2 YYREEE (reference sequence). The CDR3 loop reads CASRPQGLGTGELFF. CDR3 coding DNA: TGTGCCAGCAGGCCCCAGGGCCTCGGGACCGGGGAGCTGTTTTTT.

The chain is built from TRBV5-6 and TRBJ2-1; 8 bases line up with TRBD2. Trimming took 6 bases from V and 14 from J; bases not matched to a gene: 16. Germline V gene sequence: CDR1 SGHDT, CDR2 YYEEEE. The CDR3 runs 14 residues. The CDR3 DNA follows: TGTGCCAGCACCATCCGGGAGTCGGTGCGGGGGGAGTTCTTC. This translates into CASTIRESVRGEFF.

The J gene is TRBJ2-5, the V gene TRBV28; 11 nucleotides align to TRBD1. V shed 8 bases, J shed 5 bases, and the junction held 16 bases outside the gene matches. Looked up from germline, CDR1 is MDHEN and CDR2 is SYDVKM. There are 17 residues in the CDR3. CDR3 region: CASAQGGQGAVRETQYF. The CDR3 DNA is TGTGCCAGCGCTCAGGGAGGACAGGGGGCTGTACGGGAGACCCAGTACTTC.

The chain couples TRBV2 to TRBJ2-7; tentatively, D is TRBD1 or TRBD2 (5 bases each). Per the germline V gene, CDR1 is SNHLY and CDR2 is FYNNEI. The CDR3 sequence is 12 residues long. V shed 11 bases and J shed 7 bases, with 18 bases lying between them. This chain's CDR3 is CAGSVGGTEQYF. DNA of the CDR3: TGTGCCGGTTCTGTTGGGGGTACGGAGCAGTACTTC.

The J gene is TRBJ1-2, the V gene TRBV29-1, with TRBD1 identical over 7 bases. V gave up 5 bases and J gave up 4 bases; unmatched junction bases: 13. The CDR3 spans 15 residues. Germline V gives CDR1 SQVTM, CDR2 ANQGSEA. CDR3 in DNA: TGCAGCGTTACGGGACAGCCAGGCGGGGGCTATGGCTACACCTTC. Amino acid sequence: CSVTGQPGGGYGYTF.

The rearrangement links TRBV2 to TRBJ2-7, with 10 bases aligning to TRBD1. The germline V gene has CDR1 SNHLY and CDR2 FYNNEI. This CDR3 is built from 14 residues. After removal of 5 bases from V and 4 bases from J, the junction contained 5 bases not matched to a gene. The CDR3 DNA follows: TGTGCCAGCAGTCTGGGACAGGGGCCTTACGAGCAGTACTTC. It translates to CASSLGQGPYEQYF.

The chain couples TRBV7-2 to TRBJ1-5; D unclear. CDR1 is SGHTA, CDR2 FQGNSA, per germline. Deletions cut 1 base from V and 1 base from J, with 8 bases between. The CDR3 is 15 amino acids. CDR3 in amino acids: CASSLVYGSNQPQHF. CDR3 coding DNA: TGTGCCAGCAGCTTAGTATACGGGAGCAATCAGCCCCAGCATTTT.

This rearrangement joins TRBV5-1 to TRBJ1-1; D is perhaps TRBD1 (5 bases). There are 16 residues in the CDR3. Germline-derived CDR1 and CDR2 are SGHRS and YFSETQ. The V gene lost 4 bases and the J gene lost 0 bases, with 16 bases spanning the gap. CDR3 DNA sequence: TGCGCCAGCAGCATAACTACAGGTCGAATGAACACTGAAGCTTTCTTT. This codes for CASSITTGRMNTEAFF.

V usage is TRBV5-6 and J usage is TRBJ2-7; D is unresolved. Per germline, CDR1 SGHDT and CDR2 YYEEEE. V was shortened by 0 bases and J by 6 bases, with 10 bases between the two germline ends. The length of the CDR3 is 13 residues. CDR3 amino acids: CASSLGLGIEQYF. CDR3 bases: TGTGCCAGCAGCTTGGGACTTGGGATCGAGCAGTACTTC.

In its sample, this clone was seen once. DNA of the CDR3: TGTGCCAGCAGTGAAGTCAGGTCCGGGACTGAAGCTTTCTTT. Protein product: CASSEVRSGTEAFF. J is TRBJ1-1 and V is TRBV6-1, with unresolved D. The CDR3 has 14 residues. The germline V gene encodes CDR1 MNHNS and CDR2 SASEGT. The V end was cut by 1 base, the J end by 5 bases, with 11 bases between.

This clone was recorded once. V is TRBV7-2 and J is TRBJ2-7; the match to TRBD2 covers 10 bases. The V segment lost 5 bases and the J segment 2 bases; nucleotides outside the gene matches: 6. Looked up from germline, CDR1 is SGHTA and CDR2 is FQGNSA. The CDR3 consists of 15 residues. CDR3 bases: TGTGCCAGCAGCACAGCGGGGGGGCGTCCCTACGAGCAGTACTTC. It codes for CASSTAGGRPYEQYF. Full variable domain (remainder filled in from reference TRBV7-2 and TRBJ2-7): GAGVSQSPSNKVTEKGKDVELRCDPISGHTALYWYRQSLGQGLEFLIYFQGNSAPDKSGLPSDRFSAERTGGSVSTLTIQRTQQEDSAVYLCASSTAGGRPYEQYFGPGTRLTVT.

This clone was observed a handful of times. The V call is TRBV7-2, the J call TRBJ1-5; 7 nucleotides match TRBD1. Germline V gives CDR1 SGHTA, CDR2 FQGNSA. The CDR3 contains 15 residues. The V segment lost 2 bases and the J segment 6 bases; nucleotides outside the gene matches: 7. CDR3 DNA sequence: TGTGCCAGCAGCTTACGACAGGGATTGAGTCAGCCCCAGCATTTT. It encodes CASSLRQGLSQPQHF.

The chain links TRBV7-2 to TRBJ2-2; TRBD2 matches at 11 bases. V lost 5 bases and J lost 5; bases outside the gene matches: 7. The germline V gene encodes CDR1 SGHTA and CDR2 FQGNSA. This CDR3 comprises 16 residues. Written as DNA, the CDR3 is TGTGCCAGCAGCATTACTAGCGGGAGCGTTACCGGGGAGCTGTTTTTT. This gives the protein CASSITSGSVTGELFF. Supplemented by reference TRBV7-2 and TRBJ2-2, the full variable domain reads GAGVSQSPSNKVTEKGKDVELRCDPISGHTALYWYRQSLGQGLEFLIYFQGNSAPDKSGLPSDRFSAERTGGSVSTLTIQRTQQEDSAVYLCASSITSGSVTGELFFGEGSRLTVL.

This chain joins TRBV2 and TRBJ2-5, with 8 bases matching TRBD1. The CDR3 has 15 amino acids. Per the germline V gene, CDR1 is SNHLY and CDR2 is FYNNEI. The junction had 2 bases not matched to a gene; V was cut back by 2 bases and J by 0 bases. The CDR3 loop is CASSEQGAYQETQYF. CDR3 sequence (DNA): TGTGCCAGCAGTGAACAGGGGGCCTACCAAGAGACCCAGTACTTC.

The CDR3 DNA reads as TGTGCCAGCAGTTTTTTGGAGGGCGGCACCGGGGAGCTGTTTTTT. This codes for CASSFLEGGTGELFF. The V and J genes are TRBV28 and TRBJ2-2; a weak D match, TRBD2 (6 bases). CDR1 is MDHEN and CDR2 is SYDVKM in the germline V gene. CDR3 length equals 15 residues. V was clipped by 3 bases and J by 4 bases, with 12 bases between them.